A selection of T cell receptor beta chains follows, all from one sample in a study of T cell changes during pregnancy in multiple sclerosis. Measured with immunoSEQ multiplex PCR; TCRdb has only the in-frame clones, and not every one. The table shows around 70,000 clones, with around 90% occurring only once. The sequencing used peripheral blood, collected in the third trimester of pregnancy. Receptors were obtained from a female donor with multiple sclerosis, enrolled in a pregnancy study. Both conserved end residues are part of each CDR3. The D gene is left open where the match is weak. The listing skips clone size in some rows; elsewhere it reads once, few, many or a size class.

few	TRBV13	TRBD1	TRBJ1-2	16	TGTGCCAGCAGGGCCATGGGACAGTCAAGGAGAAATGGCTACACCTTC	CASRAMGQSRRNGYTF
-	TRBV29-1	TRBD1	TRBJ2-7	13	TGCAGCGGGACAGGGGCTGGGTCCTACGAGCAGTACTTC	CSGTGAGSYEQYF
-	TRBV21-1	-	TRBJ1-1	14	TGTGCCAGCAGCACAACAGGGGTTATCACTGAAGCTTTCTTT	CASSTTGVITEAFF
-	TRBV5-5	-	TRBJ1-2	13	TGTGCCAGCAGTTCGAGGGTGAGCTATGGCTACACCTTC	CASSSRVSYGYTF
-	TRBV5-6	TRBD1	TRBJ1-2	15	TGTGCCAGCAGTTCCGTAGGGACAGGGGGCCATGGCTACACCTTC	CASSSVGTGGHGYTF
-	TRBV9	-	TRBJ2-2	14	TGTGCCAGCAGCGTATACGGGAACACCGGGGAGCTGTTTTTT	CASSVYGNTGELFF
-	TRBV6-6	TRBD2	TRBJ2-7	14	TGTGCCAGCAGTTATGTAGCGGGGGGCGTCGAGCAGTACTTC	CASSYVAGGVEQYF
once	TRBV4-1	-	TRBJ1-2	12	TGCGCCAGCAGCCAAGGACATAATGGCTACACCTTC	CASSQGHNGYTF
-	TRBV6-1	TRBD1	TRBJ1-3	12	TGTGCCAGCCGGACAGGGGGAAACACCATATATTTT	CASRTGGNTIYF
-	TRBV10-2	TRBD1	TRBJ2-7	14	TGCGCCAGCAGTGAAACAGGGGGCGGTTACGAGCAGTACTTC	CASSETGGGYEQYF
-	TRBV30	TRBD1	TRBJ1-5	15	TGTGCCTGGAGTACGGGACAGGGGGCCGATCAGCCCCAGCATTTT	CAWSTGQGADQPQHF
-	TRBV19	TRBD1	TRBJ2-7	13	TGTGCCACCGGGACAGGGGCAGCCTACGAGCAGTACTTC	CATGTGAAYEQYF
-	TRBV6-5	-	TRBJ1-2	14	TGTGCCAGCAGTTACTCGAGGGCAGGCCATGGCTACACCTTC	CASSYSRAGHGYTF
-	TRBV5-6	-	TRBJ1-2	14	TGTGCCAGCAGCTTGCACGCGAACGTCTATGGCTACACCTTC	CASSLHANVYGYTF
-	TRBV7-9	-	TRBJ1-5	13	TGTGCCAGCAGCTTGGGGGCAGATCAGCCCCAGCATTTT	CASSLGADQPQHF
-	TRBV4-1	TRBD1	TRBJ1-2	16	TGCGCCAGCAGCCCCATCGGACAGGCCGGCGGGTATGGCTACACCTTC	CASSPIGQAGGYGYTF
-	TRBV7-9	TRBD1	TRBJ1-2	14	TGTGCCAGCAGCTTCAGGGGGCGAGACTATGGCTACACCTTC	CASSFRGRDYGYTF
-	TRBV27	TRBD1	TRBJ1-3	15	TGTGCCAGCAGTTTTACAGGGGGTAGTGGAAACACCATATATTTT	CASSFTGGSGNTIYF
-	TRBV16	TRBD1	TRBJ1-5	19	TGTGCCAGCAGCAAAACCACCCTATGGACAGGGAATAGCAATCAGCCCCAGCATTTT	CASSKTTLWTGNSNQPQHF
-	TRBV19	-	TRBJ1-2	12	TGTGCCAGTAGTTATGCAGGGGATGGCTACACCTTC	CASSYAGDGYTF
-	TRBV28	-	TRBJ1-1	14	TGTGCCAGCGGAACACAGCAACTTAACACTGAAGCTTTCTTT	CASGTQQLNTEAFF
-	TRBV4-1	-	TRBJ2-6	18	TGCGCCAGCCTGCGACAGCCACCTGTATGGGCTGGGGCCAACGTCCTGACTTTC	CASLRQPPVWAGANVLTF
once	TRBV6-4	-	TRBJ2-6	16	TGTGCCAGCAGTGACTCGGTGCAGTCTGGGGCCAACGTCCTGACTTTC	CASSDSVQSGANVLTF
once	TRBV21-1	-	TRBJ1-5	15	TGTGCCAGCAGCAAAGTGGCGGGGATTAATCGGCCCCAGCATTTT	CASSKVAGINRPQHF